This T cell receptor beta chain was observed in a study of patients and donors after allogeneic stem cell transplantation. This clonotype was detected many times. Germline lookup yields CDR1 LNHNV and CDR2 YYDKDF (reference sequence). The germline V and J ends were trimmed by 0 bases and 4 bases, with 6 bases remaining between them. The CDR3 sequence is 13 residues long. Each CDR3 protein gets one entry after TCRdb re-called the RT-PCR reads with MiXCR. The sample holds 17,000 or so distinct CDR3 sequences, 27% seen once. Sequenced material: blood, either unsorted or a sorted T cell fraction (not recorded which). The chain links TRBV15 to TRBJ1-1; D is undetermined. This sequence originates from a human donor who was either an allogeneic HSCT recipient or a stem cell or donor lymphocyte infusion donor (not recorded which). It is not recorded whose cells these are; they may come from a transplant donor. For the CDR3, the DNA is TGTGCCACCAGCAGAGATTTGGGCACTGAAGCTTTCTTT. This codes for CATSRDLGTEAFF.